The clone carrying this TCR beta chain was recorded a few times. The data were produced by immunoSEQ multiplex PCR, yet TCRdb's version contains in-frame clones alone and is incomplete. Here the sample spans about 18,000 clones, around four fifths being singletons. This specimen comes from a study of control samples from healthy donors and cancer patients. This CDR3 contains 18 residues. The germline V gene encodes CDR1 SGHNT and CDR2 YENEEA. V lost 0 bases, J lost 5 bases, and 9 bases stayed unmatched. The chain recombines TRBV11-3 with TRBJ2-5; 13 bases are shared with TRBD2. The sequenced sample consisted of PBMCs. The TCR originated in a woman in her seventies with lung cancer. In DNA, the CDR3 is TGTGCCAGCAGCTTAGATCTGGGGACTAGCGGGACGGGGGAGACCCAGTACTTC. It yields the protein CASSLDLGTSGTGETQYF.